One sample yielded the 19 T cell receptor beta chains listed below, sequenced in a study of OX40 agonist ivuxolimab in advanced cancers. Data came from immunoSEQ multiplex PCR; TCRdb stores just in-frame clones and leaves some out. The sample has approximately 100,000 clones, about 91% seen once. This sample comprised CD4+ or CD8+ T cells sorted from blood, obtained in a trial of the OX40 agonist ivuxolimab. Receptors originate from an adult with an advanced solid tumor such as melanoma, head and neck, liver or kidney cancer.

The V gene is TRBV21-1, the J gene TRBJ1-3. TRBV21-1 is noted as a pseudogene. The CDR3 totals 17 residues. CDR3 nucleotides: TGTGCCAGCAGCAAAAGGCCCGGGGGGGGCAGGGGAAACACCATATATTTT. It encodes CASSKRPGGGRGNTIYF.

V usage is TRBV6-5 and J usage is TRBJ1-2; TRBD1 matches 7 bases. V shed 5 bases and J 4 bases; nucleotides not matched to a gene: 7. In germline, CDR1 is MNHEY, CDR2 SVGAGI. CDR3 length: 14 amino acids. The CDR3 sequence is CASSHDRASYGYTF. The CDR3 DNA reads TGTGCCAGCAGTCATGACAGGGCCTCCTATGGCTACACCTTC.

The CDR3 region is CASSDAQGRVAFF. The CDR3 DNA reads TGTGCCAGCAGTGACGCTCAGGGAAGGGTAGCTTTCTTT. The chain links TRBV6-1 to TRBJ1-1, with TRBD1 as a possible D gene (5 bases). The germline V gene has CDR1 MNHNS and CDR2 SASEGT. The CDR3 runs 13 residues. Trimming took off 3 bases at V and 10 bases at J, with 15 bases between the two ends.

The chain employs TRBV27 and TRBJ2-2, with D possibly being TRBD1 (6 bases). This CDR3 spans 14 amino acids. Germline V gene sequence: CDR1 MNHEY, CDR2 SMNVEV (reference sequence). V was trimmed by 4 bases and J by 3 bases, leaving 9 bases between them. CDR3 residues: CASSSYRDTGELFF. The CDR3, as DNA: TGTGCCAGCAGTTCCTACAGGGACACCGGGGAGCTGTTTTTT.

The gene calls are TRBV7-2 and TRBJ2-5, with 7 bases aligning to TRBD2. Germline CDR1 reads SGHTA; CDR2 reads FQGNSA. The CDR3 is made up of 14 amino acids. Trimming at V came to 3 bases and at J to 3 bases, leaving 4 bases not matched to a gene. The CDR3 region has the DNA TGTGCCAGCAGCTTGCGCAGCGGGAAAGAGACCCAGTACTTC. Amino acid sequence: CASSLRSGKETQYF.

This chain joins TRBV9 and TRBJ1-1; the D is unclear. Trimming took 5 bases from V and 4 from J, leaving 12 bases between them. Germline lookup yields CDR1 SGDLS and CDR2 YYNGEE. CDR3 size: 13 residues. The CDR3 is CASSADRGTEAFF. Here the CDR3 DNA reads TGTGCCAGCAGTGCGGACCGGGGCACTGAAGCTTTCTTT.

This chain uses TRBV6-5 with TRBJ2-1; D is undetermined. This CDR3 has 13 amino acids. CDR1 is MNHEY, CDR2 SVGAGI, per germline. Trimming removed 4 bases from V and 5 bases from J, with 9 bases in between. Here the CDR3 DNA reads TGTGCCAGCAGTTGGGCAGAAAACAATGAGCAGTTCTTC. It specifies CASSWAENNEQFF.

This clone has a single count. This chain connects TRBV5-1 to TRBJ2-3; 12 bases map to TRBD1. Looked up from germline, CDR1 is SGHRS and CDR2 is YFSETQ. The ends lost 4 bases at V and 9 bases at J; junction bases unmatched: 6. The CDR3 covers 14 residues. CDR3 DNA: TGCGCCAGCAGCGAGGGGACAGGGGGCAGAACGCAGTATTTT. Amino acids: CASSEGTGGRTQYF.

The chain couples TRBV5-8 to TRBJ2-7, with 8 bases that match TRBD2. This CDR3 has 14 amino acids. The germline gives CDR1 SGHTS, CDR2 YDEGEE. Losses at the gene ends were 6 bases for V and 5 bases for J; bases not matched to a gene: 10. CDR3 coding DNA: TGTGCCAGCAAGAAGGGACTAGGGATTAACGAGCAGTACTTC. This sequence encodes CASKKGLGINEQYF.

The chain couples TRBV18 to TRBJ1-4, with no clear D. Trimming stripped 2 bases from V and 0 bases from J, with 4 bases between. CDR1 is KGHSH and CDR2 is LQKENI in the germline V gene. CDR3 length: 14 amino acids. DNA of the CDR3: TGTGCCAGCTCACCAGTTGCAACTAATGAAAAACTGTTTTTT. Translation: CASSPVATNEKLFF. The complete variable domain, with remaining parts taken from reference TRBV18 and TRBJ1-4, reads NAGVMQNPRHLVRRRGQEARLRCSPMKGHSHVYWYRQLPEEGLKFMVYLQKENIIDESGMPKERFSAEFPKEGPSILRIQQVVRGDSAAYFCASSPVATNEKLFFGSGTQLSVL.

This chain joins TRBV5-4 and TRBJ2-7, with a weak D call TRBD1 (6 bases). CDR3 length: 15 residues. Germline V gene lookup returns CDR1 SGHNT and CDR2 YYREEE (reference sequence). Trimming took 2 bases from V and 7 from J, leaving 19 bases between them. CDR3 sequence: CASSFPSSAGVEQYF. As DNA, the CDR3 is TGTGCCAGCAGCTTTCCTAGCTCGGCAGGGGTTGAGCAGTACTTC.

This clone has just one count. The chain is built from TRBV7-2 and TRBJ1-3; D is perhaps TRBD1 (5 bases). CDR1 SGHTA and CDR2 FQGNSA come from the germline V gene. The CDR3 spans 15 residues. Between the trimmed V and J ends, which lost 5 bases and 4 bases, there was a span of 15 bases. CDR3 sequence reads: CASSILGHTGNTIYF. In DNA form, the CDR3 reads TGTGCCAGCAGCATACTAGGACATACGGGAAACACCATATATTTT.

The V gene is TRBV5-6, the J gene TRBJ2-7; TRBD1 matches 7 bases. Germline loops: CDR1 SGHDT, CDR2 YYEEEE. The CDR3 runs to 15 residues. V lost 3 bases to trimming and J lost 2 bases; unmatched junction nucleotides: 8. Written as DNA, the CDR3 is TGTGCCAGCAGCTACAGGGGCACAATGACCTACGAGCAGTACTTC. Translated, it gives CASSYRGTMTYEQYF.

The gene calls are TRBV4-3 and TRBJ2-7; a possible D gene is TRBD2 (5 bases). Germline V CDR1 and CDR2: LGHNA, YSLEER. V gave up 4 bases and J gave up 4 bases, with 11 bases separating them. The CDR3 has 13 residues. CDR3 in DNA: TGCGCCAGCAGCCGAGAGCCGGGATACGAGCAGTACTTC. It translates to CASSREPGYEQYF.

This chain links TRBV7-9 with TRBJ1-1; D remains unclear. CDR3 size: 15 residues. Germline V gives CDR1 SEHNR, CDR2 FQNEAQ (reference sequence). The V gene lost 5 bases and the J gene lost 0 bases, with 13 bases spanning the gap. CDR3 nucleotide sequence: TGTGCCAGCAGCCCGAATGGGGTGATGAACACTGAAGCTTTCTTT. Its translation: CASSPNGVMNTEAFF.

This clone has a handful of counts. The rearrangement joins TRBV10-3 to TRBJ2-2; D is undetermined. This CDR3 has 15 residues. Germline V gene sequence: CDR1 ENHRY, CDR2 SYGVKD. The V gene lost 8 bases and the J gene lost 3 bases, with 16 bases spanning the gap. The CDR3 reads CAISDWRRDTGELFF. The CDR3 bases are TGTGCCATCTCTGACTGGAGACGGGACACCGGGGAGCTGTTTTTT.

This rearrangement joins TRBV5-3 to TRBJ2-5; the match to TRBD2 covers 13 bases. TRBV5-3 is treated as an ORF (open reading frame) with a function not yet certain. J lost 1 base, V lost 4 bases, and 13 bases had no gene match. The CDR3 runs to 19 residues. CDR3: CARSTTHPGTSGTQETQYF. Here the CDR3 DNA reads TGTGCCAGAAGCACAACTCACCCCGGGACTAGCGGGACCCAAGAGACCCAGTACTTC.

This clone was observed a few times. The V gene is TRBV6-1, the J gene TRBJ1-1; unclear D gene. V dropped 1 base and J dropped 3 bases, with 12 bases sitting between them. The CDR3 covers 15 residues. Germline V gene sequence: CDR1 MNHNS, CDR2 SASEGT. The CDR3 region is CASSEGGRKHTEAFF. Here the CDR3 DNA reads TGTGCCAGCAGTGAAGGTGGCAGAAAACACACTGAAGCTTTCTTT.

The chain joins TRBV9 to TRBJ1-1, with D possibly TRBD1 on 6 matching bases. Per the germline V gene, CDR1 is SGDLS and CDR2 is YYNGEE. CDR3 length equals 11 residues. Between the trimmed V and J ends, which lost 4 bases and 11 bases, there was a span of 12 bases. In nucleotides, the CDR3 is TGTGCCAGCAGCTTGGGGGGCCAGGCTTTCTTT. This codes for CASSLGGQAFF.